The clone carrying this T cell receptor beta chain has only a few counts. The antigen is undetermined. The Oncomine TCR Beta short-read assay was applied to DNA of cultured CD4+ T cells. TCRdb independently ran MiXCR on the PCR reads; one entry per CDR3 protein. The sample has 13,000 to 15,000 distinct CDR3 sequences; around a fifth are singletons. This entry comes from a study of vaccination and CD4 T cells after COVID-19. Germline CDR1 and CDR2: MGHDK and SYGVNS. CDR3 length equals 14 residues. The V and J ends lost 7 bases and 0 bases respectively, with 10 bases between them. The sample's treatment: roughly 10-day PBMC culture with coronavirus spike peptide pools or control peptides (ViraFEST assay).

Sample: CD4+ T cells from blood, cultured in vitro, taken before SARS-CoV-2 vaccination. This TCR derives from a human donor who received a COVID-19 vaccine. The chain couples TRBV25-1 to TRBJ2-4, with D hard to call. CDR3 nucleotides: TGTGCCAGCATTGGGTGGCTAGCCAAAAACATTCAGTACTTC. It translates to CASIGWLAKNIQYF.